The 10 T cell receptor beta chains below come from one sample, sequenced in a study of T cells after posttransplantation cyclophosphamide. TCRdb keeps only in-frame clones here, not all; method: immunoSEQ multiplex PCR. Here the sample spans over 20,000 clones, approximately 98% being singletons. Sequencing input: naive CD8+ T cells sorted from PBMCs. The receptors stem from a middle-aged man in good health, CMV-negative, and a related stem cell transplant donor.

The chain links TRBV30 to TRBJ1-2, with 8 bases matching TRBD1. The J segment lost 6 bases and the V segment lost 2 bases, leaving 5 bases of the junction unmatched. Germline V gives CDR1 GTSNPN, CDR2 SVGIG (reference sequence). This CDR3 has 13 residues. The CDR3 DNA sequence: TGTGCCTGGAGTCAAACAGGGGGTCATGGCTACACCTTC. Its protein is CAWSQTGGHGYTF.

The V and J genes are TRBV5-1 and TRBJ1-1, with D perhaps matching TRBD1 (5 bases). In germline, CDR1 is SGHRS, CDR2 YFSETQ. Trimming took 3 bases from V and 0 from J, leaving 9 bases between them. The CDR3 consists of 14 residues. CDR3 sequence reads: CASSSTDMNTEAFF. CDR3 nucleotide sequence: TGCGCCAGCAGCTCCACGGACATGAACACTGAAGCTTTCTTT.

The chain is built from TRBV29-1 and TRBJ2-5; D is perhaps TRBD2 (5 bases). CDR3 length equals 14 residues. Deletions cut 4 bases from V and 6 bases from J, with 18 bases between. Per germline, CDR1 SQVTM and CDR2 ANQGSEA. CDR3 sequence (DNA): TGCAGCGTTGTCCTGACGGGGAGTGGACAGACCCAGTACTTC. Translated: CSVVLTGSGQTQYF.

The V call is TRBV4-1, the J call TRBJ2-7; 11 nucleotides align to TRBD1. Germline V CDR1 and CDR2: MGHRA, YSYEKL. Germline trimming cut 5 bases from V and 5 bases from J; bases unmatched to any gene: 8. CDR3 size: 15 residues. As DNA, the CDR3 is TGCGCCAGCAGCTCCGGGACAGGGGGATTGGACGAGCAGTACTTC. This sequence encodes CASSSGTGGLDEQYF.

V gene TRBV5-4 combines with J gene TRBJ2-3, with TRBD2 identical over 7 bases. This CDR3 spans 17 amino acids. Germline V gene lookup returns CDR1 SGHNT and CDR2 YYREEE (reference sequence). Unmatched junction bases numbered 14, after V lost 4 bases and J lost 3 bases. The CDR3 here is CASSPGTAGVGTDTQYF. DNA for the CDR3: TGTGCCAGCAGCCCGGGTACGGCGGGAGTGGGGACAGATACGCAGTATTTT.

The chain joins TRBV27 to TRBJ2-3, with 8 bases matching TRBD2. Germline V lookup: CDR1 MNHEY, CDR2 SMNVEV (reference sequence). V lost 5 bases to trimming and J lost 0 bases; unmatched junction nucleotides: 4. The CDR3 has 15 amino acids. CDR3 coding DNA: TGTGCCAGCAGTCACACTAGCGGAAGCACAGATACGCAGTATTTT. Amino acids: CASSHTSGSTDTQYF.

In DNA, the CDR3 is TGCGCCAGCAGTTACGGGTCCTACAATGAGCAGTTCTTC. It yields the protein CASSYGSYNEQFF. The chain recombines TRBV4-3 with TRBJ2-1, with D unresolved. The germline gives CDR1 LGHNA, CDR2 YSLEER. The CDR3 has 13 residues. V was cut by 6 bases and J by 1 base, with 7 bases left in between.

The CDR3 DNA sequence: TGTGCCAGCAGTCCACACAGGGGCCGTATTGCTAGCACAGATACGCAGTATTTT. Amino acids: CASSPHRGRIASTDTQYF. The chain links TRBV27 to TRBJ2-3; 7 positions agree with TRBD1. The CDR3 spans 18 residues. Trimming at V came to 5 bases and at J to 0 bases, leaving 14 bases not matched to a gene. Germline values: CDR1 MNHEY, CDR2 SMNVEV (reference sequence).

CDR3 DNA: TGTGCCAGCCGGGGTAGCGGGAGTCTAGCCACCGGGGAGCTGTTTTTT. Amino acid sequence: CASRGSGSLATGELFF. The chain has TRBV2 and TRBJ2-2, with 9 bases matching TRBD2. Looked up from germline, CDR1 is SNHLY and CDR2 is FYNNEI. This CDR3 has 16 residues. J was trimmed by 4 bases and V by 8 bases; bases with no gene match: 11.

The chain recombines TRBV28 with TRBJ2-7, with a tentative D call TRBD2 (6 bases). This CDR3 contains 14 residues. Per the germline V gene, CDR1 is MDHEN and CDR2 is SYDVKM. V was pared by 3 bases and J by 3 bases, with 12 bases between. In DNA form, the CDR3 reads TGTGCCAGCAGTTTTGCCCGGGGGTTCTACGAGCAGTACTTC. The encoded protein is CASSFARGFYEQYF.